This TCR beta chain was captured in a study of blood T cells in healthy people across ages. A word on this clonotype: Its antigen remains unknown.

Study-wide points: There were more naive CD4+ cells and higher diversity in long-lived donors than in aged donors.

A second PCR of 7 to 11 cycles used a sample-barcoded 5' primer and a J-beta primer mix. TCRdb ran MiXCR on the 5' RACE reads and lists one entry per CDR3 protein. This table has some 940,000 distinct CDR3 sequences, under 35% appearing once. CDR1 is SGHRS, CDR2 YFSETQ, per germline. This CDR3 has 19 residues. Losses at the gene ends were 2 bases for V and 7 bases for J; bases not matched to a gene: 18. This sample also belongs to another study, concerning T cells of mothers and their children. From that report: Second-round PCR products received sample barcodes and 2-4 random nucleotides from the M1S primer. Over 8 million TCR beta CDR3 reads were obtained from each mother, and a few million from each child.

Source material: blood. The chain has TRBV5-1 and TRBJ2-7; 13 positions agree with TRBD2. This receptor was identified in a woman aged 40 to 50 in good health. As DNA, the CDR3 is TGCGCCAGCAGCTTTCCGACTAGCGGGGGGCAAGGCTCCTACAATGAGCAGTACTTC. It encodes CASSFPTSGGQGSYNEQYF.